This T cell receptor beta chain was identified during a study of blood T cell repertoires in COVID-19. Study background: Some COVID-19 samples were acute and others convalescent; all came from the United States, Italy and Spain. T cells, B-cell-depleted T cells, or PBMCs supplied cDNA or gDNA.

CDR1 SGHRS and CDR2 YFSETQ come from the germline V gene. V trimming: 0 bases; J trimming: 7 bases; junction bases outside the gene matches: 2. The CDR3 length is 14 residues. Source study methods: Counts of nucleated cells, estimated from reference gene primer amplification, were obtained. The repertoire was sequenced with immunoSEQ multiplex PCR; TCRdb's copy has only in-frame clones and lacks some. The DNA gave D and trimming, while V, J and clone size come from that table. Among about 160,000 clones listed, over 80% were seen once. This TCR derives from a woman older than 75 with active or convalescent COVID-19. The chain couples TRBV5-1 to TRBJ2-1; 9 bases are shared with TRBD1. The sample taken for sequencing was peripheral blood. The CDR3 DNA reads as TGCGCCAGCAGCTTGGGGGGACAGGGAAATGAGCAGTTCTTC. It translates to CASSLGGQGNEQFF.